These T cell receptor beta chains were read from a single sample in a study of CD8+ T cells in alopecia areata. Clones were read by immunoSEQ multiplex PCR, and TCRdb kept only the in-frame ones, dropping some. The sample lists 210,000 or so clones, under 70% occurring once. The specimen comprised CD4+ T cells sorted from blood, sampled at roughly week 45, from a patient treated with tofacitinib. These TCRs come from a human donor with alopecia areata. Both conserved end residues are part of each CDR3. The D gene is left open where the match is weak. Clone size, where shown, is once, few, many, or a class for clones that have expanded.

size	V	D	J	CDR3	DNA
.	TRBV2	.	TRBJ2-1	CASRVGRTRNNEQFF	TGTGCCAGCAGGGTGGGACGGACTCGGAACAATGAGCAGTTCTTC
.	TRBV29-1	TRBD2	TRBJ2-7	CSARPAGGSYEQYF	TGCAGCGCACGTCCAGCGGGAGGTTCCTACGAGCAGTACTTC
.	TRBV7-9	.	TRBJ2-2	CASSSAPNTGELFF	TGTGCCAGCAGCTCCGCGCCGAACACCGGGGAGCTGTTTTTT
.	TRBV28	TRBD2	TRBJ2-7	CASISSLAGGLEQYF	TGTGCCAGCATTTCAAGCCTAGCGGGGGGGCTCGAGCAGTACTTC
.	TRBV29-1	.	TRBJ2-3	CSVELFIDTQYF	TGCAGCGTTGAATTGTTCATTGATACGCAGTATTTT
.	TRBV29-1	.	TRBJ2-7	CSVAVMAGDEQYF	TGCAGCGTTGCGGTAATGGCCGGCGACGAGCAGTACTTC
.	TRBV5-1	.	TRBJ2-7	CASSPGSPSYEQYF	TGCGCCAGCAGCCCCGGGAGCCCTTCCTACGAGCAGTACTTC
few	TRBV7-9	TRBD1	TRBJ2-7	CASSRTGDYEQYF	TGTGCCAGCAGCCGGACAGGAGATTACGAGCAGTACTTC
.	TRBV10-3	TRBD1	TRBJ2-4	CAKGQENDHAKNIQYF	TGTGCCAAGGGACAGGAGAACGACCATGCCAAAAACATTCAGTACTTC
.	TRBV27	.	TRBJ1-5	CASSLGQHSNQPQHF	TGTGCCAGCAGTTTAGGGCAGCATAGCAATCAGCCCCAGCATTTT
.	TRBV5-1	.	TRBJ2-5	CASSLQETQYF	TGCGCCAGCAGCTTGCAAGAGACCCAGTACTTC
.	TRBV9	.	TRBJ2-4	CASSASDRWDIQYF	TGTGCCAGCAGCGCCTCCGACAGATGGGACATTCAGTACTTC
.	TRBV6-6	.	TRBJ1-1	CASRGRGNTEAFF	TGTGCCAGCAGAGGCAGGGGGAACACTGAAGCTTTCTTT
.	TRBV9	.	TRBJ1-6	CASSARDEALHF	TGTGCCAGCAGCGCCCGCGATGAGGCCCTCCACTTT
.	TRBV29-1	TRBD1	TRBJ2-7	CSVEVGQGTYEQYF	TGCAGCGTTGAAGTGGGACAGGGGACCTACGAGCAGTACTTC
.	TRBV7-2	.	TRBJ2-7	CASSLPVSYEQYF	TGTGCCAGCAGCTTACCAGTCTCCTACGAGCAGTACTTC
.	TRBV2	.	TRBJ2-3	CASTGYRNRDTDTQYF	TGTGCCAGCACGGGATACCGAAACAGGGACACAGATACGCAGTATTTT
.	TRBV29-1	.	TRBJ1-2	CSVAGVKGYTF	TGCAGCGTAGCCGGGGTGAAGGGCTACACCTTC
.	TRBV4-3	.	TRBJ2-1	CASSQGLGGHEQFF	TGCGCCAGCAGCCAGGGGCTCGGGGGCCATGAGCAGTTCTTC
few	TRBV2	.	TRBJ2-1	CASSETRATNNEQFF	TGTGCCAGCAGTGAAACTAGAGCGACGAACAATGAGCAGTTCTTC
.	TRBV27	.	TRBJ2-5	CASSSNQGTETQYF	TGTGCCAGCAGTTCGAATCAGGGTACTGAGACCCAGTACTTC
.	TRBV18	TRBD1	TRBJ2-3	CASSPTGGDTQYF	TGTGCCAGCTCACCGACAGGGGGGGATACGCAGTATTTT
.	TRBV9	.	TRBJ1-2	CASSIQGNYGYTF	TGTGCCAGCAGCATACAGGGTAACTATGGCTACACCTTC
few	TRBV29-1	.	TRBJ2-3	CSVGGRNTDTQYF	TGCAGCGTCGGGGGCAGAAACACAGATACGCAGTATTTT
.	TRBV7-2	.	TRBJ2-1	CASSLWEKRYNEQFF	TGTGCCAGCAGCTTATGGGAAAAACGATACAATGAGCAGTTCTTC
.	TRBV5-6	.	TRBJ1-1	CASSDPGTLNTEAFF	TGTGCCAGCAGCGATCCCGGGACCTTGAACACTGAAGCTTTCTTT
few	TRBV7-2	TRBD1	TRBJ2-5	CASSEDRVETQYF	TGTGCCAGCAGCGAGGACAGGGTTGAGACCCAGTACTTC
.	TRBV30	.	TRBJ2-5	CAWSEGETQYF	TGTGCCTGGAGTGAGGGTGAGACCCAGTACTTC